This T cell receptor (beta chain) was found in a study of a mutant IDH1 vaccine in newly diagnosed glioma. Study overall: Across weeks 1, 3, 5, 7, 11, 15, 19 and 23, patients received a vaccination each time, eight in all. Most patients had radiochemotherapy with temozolomide before enrollment; others had one alone.

This clone was detected once. Its antigen is unknown. Time point of the sample: week 5, during vaccination. Doses comprised 300 ug of mutant IDH1 20-mer peptide each, plus topical imiquimod. Trimming removed 6 bases from V and 7 bases from J, with 7 bases in between. The germline V gene has CDR1 SQVTM and CDR2 ANQGSEA. The CDR3 is made up of 10 amino acids. Study-wide points: Pseudoprogression seemingly bore no relation to changes in top peripheral T cell clonotypes.

Data came from immunoSEQ multiplex PCR; TCRdb stores just in-frame clones and leaves some out. Of about 27,000 clones listed, 77% were seen once; the top ten hold over 9%. V gene TRBV29-1 combines with J gene TRBJ2-1; D gene ambiguous. The specimen comprised PBMCs, sampled from a glioma patient whose treatment included an IDH1 peptide vaccine. This clonotype originated in a man aged 35 to 55 with glioma. In DNA form, the CDR3 reads TGCAGCGTCATGAAAAATGAGCAGTTCTTC. Its translation: CSVMKNEQFF.